These 24 T cell receptor beta chains came from one sample sequenced in a study of neurological immune-mediated disorders. MiXCR, applied by TCRdb to the 5' RACE reads, yields one record per CDR3 protein. The table includes some 27,000 distinct CDR3 sequences, under 25% detected once. Source material: CD4+ T cells from blood. Source of these receptors: a man aged 50 to 59 with HTLV-1-associated myelopathy (HAM/TSP).

At least ten counts were recorded for this clonotype. V gene TRBV20-1 combines with J gene TRBJ2-1; 11 positions agree with TRBD2. Germline V gene sequence: CDR1 DFQATT, CDR2 SNEGSKA (reference sequence). With 2 bases clipped from V and 5 bases from J, the junction kept 8 bases outside the gene matches. The CDR3 consists of 16 residues. The CDR3, as DNA: TGCAGTGCTAGAACGGGGGGGACTAGCGGACACAATGAGCAGTTCTTC. Translation gives CSARTGGTSGHNEQFF.

The chain uses TRBV9 and TRBJ2-7; 10 bases agree with TRBD2. The length of the CDR3 is 15 residues. J lost 0 bases, V lost 4 bases, and 4 bases had no gene match. Germline V gene lookup returns CDR1 SGDLS and CDR2 YYNGEE. The CDR3 reads CASSRGTSVSYEQYF. The CDR3 coding sequence is TGTGCCAGCAGCCGCGGGACTAGCGTCTCCTACGAGCAGTACTTC.

This clonotype was picked up many times. The chain has TRBV11-2 and TRBJ2-2; 12 positions match TRBD2. The CDR3 runs to 19 residues. Germline trimming cut 0 bases from V and 4 bases from J; bases unmatched to any gene: 9. Germline assignment: CDR1 SGHAT and CDR2 FQNNGV. The CDR3 region is CASSLDRASGGAGTGELFF. Written as DNA, the CDR3 is TGTGCCAGCAGCTTAGATCGGGCTAGCGGGGGGGCCGGCACCGGGGAGCTGTTTTTT.

This clonotype has a count of ten or more. The V call is TRBV10-2, the J call TRBJ2-7; a weak D match, TRBD2 (7 bases). This CDR3 has 15 residues. Trimming left V 3 bases short and J 3 bases short, with 15 bases between. CDR1 and CDR2 (germline): WSHSY, SAAADI. The CDR3 bases are TGCGCCAGCAGTGATCGGGGGCGGGGGCACTACGAGCAGTACTTC. This translates into CASSDRGRGHYEQYF.

This clonotype was seen many times. The chain combines TRBV6-5 with TRBJ2-3; 7 bases agree with TRBD2. The CDR3 consists of 16 residues. Germline trimming cut 0 bases from V and 2 bases from J; bases unmatched to any gene: 5. Germline-derived CDR1 and CDR2 are MNHEY and SVGAGI. The CDR3 here is CASSYSSGTNTDTQYF. The CDR3 DNA reads as TGTGCCAGCAGTTACTCCAGCGGGACTAACACAGATACGCAGTATTTT.

This clonotype appeared many times. The chain joins TRBV5-5 to TRBJ2-2; D gene unclear. The germline gives CDR1 SGHKS, CDR2 YYEKEE (reference sequence). V lost 3 bases, J lost 3 bases, and 12 bases lay in between. The CDR3 totals 15 residues. In DNA form, the CDR3 reads TGTGCCAGCAGCTGGCTGGGCCTTGACACCGGGGAGCTGTTTTTT. This encodes CASSWLGLDTGELFF.

Only a few counts were recorded for this clonotype. At one end, the junction sequence differs from germline, possibly due to a read error. The chain combines TRBV19 with TRBJ1-1, with D tentatively TRBD1 (6 bases). CDR3 size: 9 residues. CDR1 and CDR2 (germline): LNHDA, SQIVND (reference sequence). DNA of the CDR3: TGTGCCAGTAGGAGGACAGAAGCTTTT. The encoded protein is CASRRTEAF.

V is TRBV7-2 and J is TRBJ2-1; TRBD2 aligns across 8 bases. Germline trimming cut 2 bases from V and 9 bases from J; bases unmatched to any gene: 6. The CDR3 has 14 amino acids. Germline V CDR1 and CDR2: SGHTA, FQGNSA. CDR3 region: CASSLFPGGPEQFF. The CDR3 nucleotides read TGTGCCAGCAGCTTATTTCCGGGGGGGCCTGAGCAGTTCTTC.

The chain is built from TRBV6-6 and TRBJ2-7, with 7 bases fitting TRBD1. Germline V gene sequence: CDR1 MNHNY, CDR2 SVGAGI (reference sequence). The CDR3 length is 17 residues. Unmatched junction bases numbered 18, after V lost 10 bases and J lost 0 bases. CDR3 sequence: CAIMDGIGQATSYEQYF. In DNA form, the CDR3 reads TGTGCCATCATGGACGGTATTGGACAGGCGACCTCCTACGAGCAGTACTTC.

This clonotype was seen repeatedly, ten times or more. The genes are TRBV6-1 and TRBJ2-2, with D unclear. The CDR3 consists of 13 residues. The V gene lost 3 bases and the J gene lost 2 bases, with 4 bases spanning the gap. The germline V gene encodes CDR1 MNHNS and CDR2 SASEGT. The CDR3 DNA reads as TGTGCCAGCAGTGAGGTTAACACCGGGGAGCTGTTTTTT. Encoded protein: CASSEVNTGELFF.

This clonotype appeared many times. This sequence joins TRBV3-1 and TRBJ2-5, with D perhaps TRBD2 (5 bases). Trimming stripped 6 bases from V and 12 bases from J, with 14 bases between. The V gene's germline CDR1 is LGHDT and CDR2 YNNKEL (reference sequence). The CDR3 loop spans 11 amino acids. CDR3 bases: TGTGCCAGCAGTCAGGACTCTAGGAAGTACTTC. As protein: CASSQDSRKYF.

This clonotype was found many times. The rearrangement joins TRBV7-9 to TRBJ1-2; D not certain. The germline gives CDR1 SEHNR, CDR2 FQNEAQ (reference sequence). Trimming took 2 bases from V and 8 from J, leaving 12 bases between them. The CDR3 extends over 13 amino acids. The CDR3 region is CASSLSTGKGYTF. The CDR3 DNA follows: TGTGCCAGCAGCTTATCAACGGGGAAAGGCTACACCTTC. Variable domain in full (rest from reference TRBV7-9 and TRBJ1-2): DTGVSQNPRHKITKRGQNVTFRCDPISEHNRLYWYRQTLGQGPEFLTYFQNEAQLEKSRLLSDRFSAERPKGSFSTLEIQRTEQGDSAMYLCASSLSTGKGYTFGSGTRLTVV.

This clonotype was seen at least ten times. J is TRBJ1-5 and V is TRBV20-1; TRBD1 is a possible D gene (5 bases). This CDR3 contains 14 residues. Germline loops: CDR1 DFQATT, CDR2 SNEGSKA (reference sequence). V gave up 6 bases and J gave up 8 bases, with 20 bases separating them. The CDR3 DNA is TGCAGTGCGCCTGCGGGGCAGGGTATCGAGCCCCAGCATTTT. Its translation: CSAPAGQGIEPQHF.

The chain carries TRBV27 and TRBJ1-5, with a tentative D call TRBD1 (6 bases). Between the trimmed V and J ends, which lost 5 bases and 0 bases, there was a span of 11 bases. This CDR3 region has 15 residues. Per germline, CDR1 MNHEY and CDR2 SMNVEV (reference sequence). CDR3 sequence (DNA): TGTGCCAGCAGTGCCGACAGGATTAGCAATCAGCCCCAGCATTTT. Translating gives CASSADRISNQPQHF.

The rearrangement links TRBV7-6 to TRBJ1-1; D remains unclear. Trimming took off 7 bases at V and 1 base at J, with 10 bases between the two ends. The germline V gene has CDR1 SGHVS and CDR2 FNYEAQ. The CDR3 runs 13 residues. DNA for the CDR3: TGTGCCAGCAACTTTGATACGAACACTGAAGCTTTCTTT. This translates into CASNFDTNTEAFF. Filled out from reference TRBV7-6 and TRBJ1-1, the complete variable domain reads GAGVSQSPRYKVTKRGQDVALRCDPISGHVSLYWYRQALGQGPEFLTYFNYEAQQDKSGLPNDRFSAERPEGSISTLTIQRTEQRDSAMYRCASNFDTNTEAFFGQGTRLTVV.

This clonotype is labeled as medium-sized. The CDR3 DNA reads as TGTGCCAGCAGCTTGCGTAGCTCCTATAATTCACCCCTCCACTTT. Protein: CASSLRSSYNSPLHF. The chain joins TRBV5-6 to TRBJ1-6; no firm D call. The CDR3 is 15 residues long. Per the germline V gene, CDR1 is SGHDT and CDR2 is YYEEEE. Trimming removed 1 base at V and 0 bases at J, with 5 bases between.

This clonotype was observed at least ten times. The chain recombines TRBV7-2 with TRBJ1-4; D call uncertain. The CDR3 totals 13 residues. In germline, CDR1 is SGHTA, CDR2 FQGNSA. V shed 5 bases and J shed 3 bases, with 7 bases lying between them. The CDR3 protein is CASSPPANEKLFF. In DNA form, the CDR3 reads TGTGCCAGCAGCCCTCCGGCTAATGAAAAACTGTTTTTT.

This clonotype has at least ten counts. The rearrangement uses TRBV5-1 and TRBJ1-5; tentative D call: TRBD1 (5 bases). The CDR3 has 16 residues. The V and J ends lost 0 bases and 0 bases respectively, with 10 bases between them. Germline V gives CDR1 SGHRS, CDR2 YFSETQ. The DNA for the CDR3 is TGCGCCAGCAGCTTGGGGCAGGGTAATAGCAATCAGCCCCAGCATTTT. Residues: CASSLGQGNSNQPQHF.

This clonotype was detected many times. The rearrangement joins TRBV20-1 to TRBJ2-7; D remains ambiguous. Trimming removed 5 bases at V and 0 bases at J, with 14 bases between. CDR1 DFQATT and CDR2 SNEGSKA come from the germline V gene (reference sequence). The CDR3 length is 14 residues. CDR3 sequence reads: CSAGIIRSSYEQYF. CDR3 in DNA: TGCAGTGCTGGGATTATCAGGAGCTCCTACGAGCAGTACTTC.

This chain connects TRBV5-5 to TRBJ2-6; D is uncertain. The CDR3 has 15 amino acids. V dropped 5 bases and J dropped 0 bases, with 9 bases sitting between them. From germline, CDR1 is SGHKS and CDR2 YYEKEE (reference sequence). As DNA, the CDR3 is TGTGCCAGCAGTTTGCCGCCCTCTGGGGCCAACGTCCTGACTTTC. This encodes CASSLPPSGANVLTF.

This clonotype was seen repeatedly, ten times or more. The rearrangement links TRBV20-1 to TRBJ2-7, with no clear D. Germline V gene data show CDR1 as DFQATT and CDR2 as SNEGSKA (reference sequence). There are 14 residues in the CDR3. V dropped 0 bases and J dropped 7 bases, with 16 bases sitting between them. DNA for the CDR3: TGCAGTGCTAGAGATCCGAATATCCCGTCGGAGCAGTACTTC. This encodes CSARDPNIPSEQYF.

This chain connects TRBV5-1 to TRBJ1-1, with D tentatively TRBD1 (6 bases). V was pared by 4 bases and J by 5 bases, with 15 bases between. The CDR3 has 14 amino acids. Germline V gene data show CDR1 as SGHRS and CDR2 as YFSETQ. The CDR3 loop is CASSGQQGGTEAFF. The CDR3 DNA reads TGCGCCAGCAGCGGGCAACAGGGAGGTACTGAAGCTTTCTTT.

This clonotype has a handful of counts. This CDR3 is CASSYSGGRLFF. CDR3 bases: TGTGCCAGCAGTTACTCGGGCGGCCGGCTGTTTTTT. This sequence joins TRBV6-5 and TRBJ1-4; no firm D call. The CDR3 has 12 amino acids. V was pared by 0 bases and J by 14 bases, with 10 bases between. Per the germline V gene, CDR1 is MNHEY and CDR2 is SVGAGI.

In this sample, this clonotype turned up many times. The V gene is TRBV11-2, the J gene TRBJ2-2, with D maybe TRBD1 (5 bases). The CDR3 sequence is 13 residues long. CDR1 and CDR2 (germline): SGHAT, FQNNGV. V gave up 0 bases and J gave up 8 bases, with 7 bases separating them. In DNA, the CDR3 is TGTGCCAGCAGCTTAGAAGGGGCAGGGGAGCTGTTTTTT. Amino acids: CASSLEGAGELFF.